The subject of this entry is one TCR beta chain. The specificity of this receptor is unknown. Per-base quality was not reported, and no clone a single base away is much larger than it. All patients had early-stage hepatocellular carcinoma and received no therapy before surgical resection. No macroscopic evidence of necrosis or hemorrhage was present in the sampled areas. In a couple of patients, TCR sequencing (ImmunoSeq) was performed on multiple regions. Each frozen resection tissue sample was taken at least 1 cm away from every other sample. Samples labelled N came from nontumoral liver tissue adjacent to the tumor. The DNeasy blood and tissue kit was used to extract genomic DNA from bulk tissue. TCR beta chain CDR3 regions were sequenced from genomic DNA using the immunoSEQ assay. Rearranged VDJ segments were amplified with primers annealing to V and J segments. Turning to the authors' computational methods: The ImmunoSeq Analyzer software was used to compute clonality and richness metrics. Differentially abundant clones between regions were identified using Fisher's exact test plus a beta-binomial method for added stringency. TCRdb took this table from immuneACCESS and kept in-frame rearrangements with V and J called. Such tables lack part of the clones; where checked against another copy, unresolved V genes explain under half of the gap, and the rest is unexplained. The DNA was the basis for D and trimming; V, J and clone size are from that table. The sample table lists 20,000 or so clones, just under 75% of them with a count of one. The top ten constitute roughly 15% of the sample.

The source of the sample is a study of intratumoral heterogeneity in liver cancer. Looking at the study overall: Across the full 14-patient cohort, most patients were male and a median age of around 64 years was recorded. RNA-seq, DNA sequencing, TCR-seq and SNP array data from multiple regions of hepatocellular carcinoma specimens were combined in the study to investigate intratumor heterogeneity. Of the roughly 71 multiregional samples collected from roughly 14 HCC patients in the overall cohort, around 51 were tumoral regions and some 20 were adjacent nontumoral regions. What the research found in general, with its limitations: A relatively low patient number and under-sampled tumor-infiltrating lymphocyte representation were acknowledged by the authors as limitations.

CDR1 and CDR2, looked up from the germline V gene, are SGHRS and YFSETQ. V lost 0 bases and J lost 2 bases, and the count of bases not matched to a germline gene is 4. Counted from cysteine to phenylalanine, this CDR3 has 17 amino acids. The read is trimmed to its CDR3 DNA, 51 bases read in frame from base 1. The sequence came from a woman aged 70 to 79 with hepatocellular carcinoma. The sample was tumor-adjacent normal tissue, taken before any cancer treatment. The chain uses TRBV5-1 and TRBJ2-5; a stretch of 13 junction bases matches TRBD2. This receptor has the CDR3 CASSLGTSGRTQETQYF. The DNA sequence follows: TGCGCCAGCAGCTTGGGGACTAGCGGGAGAACACAAGAGACCCAGTACTTC.